The 7 T cell receptor beta chains listed next were all sequenced from one sample in a study of blood T cell repertoires in COVID-19. Assay used: immunoSEQ multiplex PCR; TCRdb lists only in-frame clones, some missing. The sample includes around 120,000 clones, approximately 82% seen only once; the top ten take under 6%. Input material: peripheral blood. Every receptor here comes from an elderly man with active or convalescent COVID-19.

The V call is TRBV4-1, the J call TRBJ2-7, with 9 bases aligning to TRBD1. Trimming removed 1 base from V and 1 base from J; junction bases left unmatched: 5. This CDR3 has 16 amino acids. The germline V gene encodes CDR1 MGHRA and CDR2 YSYEKL. CDR3 in DNA: TGCGCCAGCAGCCAAGGACAGGGGGAAAGTTCCTACGAGCAGTACTTC. Residues: CASSQGQGESSYEQYF.

J is TRBJ2-7 and V is TRBV2, with D possibly being TRBD1 (6 bases). V lost 8 bases to trimming and J lost 0 bases, with 8 bases between them. The CDR3 has 12 residues. Germline lookup yields CDR1 SNHLY and CDR2 FYNNEI. The CDR3 DNA reads as TGTGCCAGCGGACAGTTCTCCTACGAGCAGTACTTC. Its translation: CASGQFSYEQYF.

V and J are TRBV7-9 and TRBJ2-3, with 8 bases that match TRBD2. The CDR3 runs 16 residues. Per the germline V gene, CDR1 is SEHNR and CDR2 is FQNEAQ (reference sequence). The junction had 7 bases not matched to a gene; V was cut back by 5 bases and J by 0 bases. CDR3 sequence (DNA): TGTGCCAGCAGCACCCCTAGCGGGTCTAGCACAGATACGCAGTATTTT. Translated: CASSTPSGSSTDTQYF.

This chain joins TRBV9 and TRBJ2-3; 8 bases fit TRBD2. V lost 0 bases to trimming and J lost 2 bases; unmatched junction nucleotides: 8. The CDR3 spans 17 residues. Germline V gene data show CDR1 as SGDLS and CDR2 as YYNGEE. In nucleotides, the CDR3 is TGTGCCAGCAGCGTAGCTTATACTAGCGGAGTCACAGATACGCAGTATTTT. It translates to CASSVAYTSGVTDTQYF.

This chain links TRBV11-2 with TRBJ2-2; 8 bases match TRBD1. The CDR3 loop spans 17 amino acids. The V segment lost 1 base and the J segment 2 bases; nucleotides outside the gene matches: 6. CDR1 is SGHAT and CDR2 is FQNNGV in the germline V gene. CDR3 in DNA: TGTGCCAGCAGCTTAGGGCCGGACAGGGTAAACACCGGGGAGCTGTTTTTT. Protein: CASSLGPDRVNTGELFF.

The chain has TRBV9 and TRBJ2-3, with 8 positions matching TRBD2. CDR3 length: 15 amino acids. CDR1 is SGDLS and CDR2 is YYNGEE in the germline V gene. V trimming: 3 bases; J trimming: 5 bases; junction bases outside the gene matches: 8. The CDR3 is CASSGLGGAGDTQYF. The DNA of the CDR3 is TGTGCCAGCAGCGGCCTCGGGGGGGCAGGAGATACGCAGTATTTT.

This clone was observed a few times. The chain joins TRBV2 to TRBJ1-3; 9 bases agree with TRBD1. Germline V gene sequence: CDR1 SNHLY, CDR2 FYNNEI. The CDR3 is made up of 14 amino acids. Trimming at V came to 4 bases and at J to 6 bases, leaving 4 bases not matched to a gene. CDR3 protein: CASSATGGVNTIYF. Here the CDR3 DNA reads TGTGCCAGCAGTGCGACAGGGGGAGTAAACACCATATATTTT. The complete variable domain, with remaining parts taken from reference TRBV2 and TRBJ1-3, reads EPEVTQTPSHQVTQMGQEVILRCVPISNHLYFYWYRQILGQKVEFLVSFYNNEISEKSEIFDDQFSVERPDGSNFTLKIRSTKLEDSAMYFCASSATGGVNTIYFGEGSWLTVV.